Listed below are T cell receptor beta chains from one sample, sequenced in a study of T-cell reconstitution after alpha-beta-depleted transplantation in children. One entry per CDR3 protein, called by TCRdb with MiXCR from the PCR reads. Of some 840,000 distinct CDR3 sequences listed, 15% to 20% are singletons. Material: PBMCs, mostly from graft donor cells, obtained 360 days after TCRalphabeta/CD19-depleted stem cell transplant. The receptors shown here come from a male patient younger than 18 who had a stem cell transplant for acute lymphoblastic leukemia, so the T cells may come from the graft donor. CDR3s include the opening cysteine and the closing phenylalanine or tryptophan. Fields, in order: V gene, J gene, CDR3 protein.

V: TRBV28; J: TRBJ2-5; CDR3: CASRQGTSGETQYF
V: TRBV6-1; J: TRBJ2-5; CDR3: CASSEWRDPGTQYF
V: TRBV10-3; J: TRBJ2-1; CDR3: CAISDLRAGGPWSKQFF
V: TRBV29-1; J: TRBJ1-2; CDR3: CSVGLDRGYGYTF
V: TRBV29-1; J: TRBJ1-2; CDR3: CSVERLGQAGGYTF
V: TRBV6-2/TRBV6-3; J: TRBJ2-7; CDR3: CASSYHRTGGSNEQYF
V: TRBV29-1; J: TRBJ2-3; CDR3: CSVLAGAGTDTQYF
V: TRBV27; J: TRBJ1-1; CDR3: CASTKGLRAFF
V: TRBV20-1; J: TRBJ2-5; CDR3: CSARRPLAGGPVMETQYF
V: TRBV3-1; J: TRBJ1-1; CDR3: CASSTQVLNTEAFF
V: TRBV30; J: TRBJ1-1; CDR3: CAWSETVGPRQAFF
V: TRBV7-2; J: TRBJ1-2; CDR3: CASSLAGRRYDYGYTF
V: TRBV12-3/TRBV12-4; J: TRBJ1-5; CDR3: CASSPRDSFSNQPQHF
V: TRBV4-1; J: TRBJ2-7; CDR3: CASAVTQGSLSYEQYF
V: TRBV7-9; J: TRBJ1-1; CDR3: CASSFRTFGNTEAFF
V: TRBV6-1; J: TRBJ2-5; CDR3: CASSREGGRVQETQYF
V: TRBV5-1; J: TRBJ2-1; CDR3: CASRRGELDNEQFF
V: TRBV15; J: TRBJ2-1; CDR3: CATSRGFAGDEQFF
V: TRBV7-3; J: TRBJ1-1; CDR3: CASSLKGGSGALSAEAFF
V: TRBV9; J: TRBJ2-7; CDR3: CASSPHPSGTVYEQYF
V: TRBV25-1; J: TRBJ2-2; CDR3: CASRAGTRDTGELFF
V: TRBV7-3; J: TRBJ2-1; CDR3: CASSLAGPAYNEQFF
V: TRBV24-1; J: TRBJ2-1; CDR3: CATSGTSGSYNEQFF
V: TRBV5-1; J: TRBJ2-5; CDR3: CASSFMGEGPIETQYF
V: TRBV7-8; J: TRBJ2-1; CDR3: CASSLRDAAYNEQFF
V: TRBV11-1; J: TRBJ1-5; CDR3: CASSDSPKGQPQHF
V: TRBV6-5; J: TRBJ1-4; CDR3: CASSYNRWTNEKLFF
V: TRBV9; J: TRBJ2-1; CDR3: CASSGAGGTANEQFF
V: TRBV6-1; J: TRBJ1-5; CDR3: CASSKDRGLQPQHF
V: TRBV18; J: TRBJ2-2; CDR3: CASSRDRAGELFF
V: TRBV20-1; J: TRBJ2-7; CDR3: CSASLRGQGPYEQYF
V: TRBV27; J: TRBJ2-2; CDR3: CASSFLTEDGGELFF
V: TRBV6-1; J: TRBJ2-7; CDR3: CASSVEHSYEQYF
V: TRBV12-3/TRBV12-4; J: TRBJ2-7; CDR3: CASKVASEQYF